The sequence of this T cell receptor beta chain was determined in a study of T cell changes during pregnancy in multiple sclerosis. TCRdb keeps only in-frame clones here, not all; method: immunoSEQ multiplex PCR. The sample contains about 87,000 clones, 93% of which appear only once. CDR1 is SEHNR, CDR2 FQNEAQ, per germline (reference sequence). V shed 2 bases, J shed 1 base, and the junction held 2 bases outside the gene matches. The CDR3 is 15 amino acids. The chain is built from TRBV7-9 and TRBJ2-3; TRBD2 agrees at 8 bases. The sequence was obtained from a female donor in good health, enrolled as a control in a pregnancy study. The sequenced sample was peripheral blood, obtained in the third trimester of pregnancy. The CDR3 loop reads CASSLRREGTDTQYF. DNA for the CDR3: TGTGCCAGCAGCTTAAGGCGGGAGGGCACAGATACGCAGTATTTT.